The 7 T cell receptor beta chains in this list originate from one sample, sequenced in a study of tumor-infiltrating lymphocytes in oesophageal squamous cell carcinoma. TCRdb ran MiXCR on the PCR reads and lists one entry per CDR3 protein. Among 9,900 or so distinct CDR3 sequences, under 65% were seen once, and the ten largest hold more than 30%. Sequencing used esophageal tumor tissue. The receptors stem from a female donor with esophageal squamous cell carcinoma.

This chain connects TRBV7-2 to TRBJ2-1; 8 positions match TRBD1. CDR1 SGHTA and CDR2 FQGNSA come from the germline V gene. V shed 5 bases and J 2 bases; nucleotides not matched to a gene: 5. This CDR3 has 15 residues. CDR3 sequence (DNA): TGTGCCAGCAGCAAGGACAGGGTGGCCTACAATGAGCAGTTCTTC. Translated, it gives CASSKDRVAYNEQFF.

This chain connects TRBV5-4 to TRBJ2-3; 13 bases align to TRBD2. J was trimmed by 6 bases and V by 4 bases; bases with no gene match: 8. CDR1 SGHNT and CDR2 YYREEE come from the germline V gene (reference sequence). CDR3 length: 16 amino acids. CDR3 nucleotides: TGTGCCAGCAGCAGTCCGGGACTAGCGGGAACCGATACGCAGTATTTT. This codes for CASSSPGLAGTDTQYF.

The V gene is TRBV7-3, the J gene TRBJ1-1; 7 bases agree with TRBD1. Germline CDR1 and CDR2: SGHTA and FQGTGA. The CDR3 runs to 14 residues. V was pared by 2 bases and J by 1 base, with 1 base of the junction left unmatched. CDR3 sequence (DNA): TGTGCCAGCAGCTTAGGGACAGAGAACACTGAAGCTTTCTTT. This gives the protein CASSLGTENTEAFF.

This clonotype was counted between two and nine times. One base away lies a much larger clone, so this may be a sequencing read error. V usage is TRBV9 and J usage is TRBJ2-4; D is tentatively TRBD1 or TRBD2 (5 bases each). Germline-derived CDR1 and CDR2 are SGDLS and YYNGEE. The length of the CDR3 is 15 residues. Between the trimmed V and J ends, which lost 1 base and 13 bases, there was a span of 21 bases. In DNA, the CDR3 is TGTGCCAGCAGCGTACAGCCCGGGACGAGAAATGAGCAGTACTTC. Encoded protein: CASSVQPGTRNEQYF.

Judged by abundance, this clonotype is medium-sized. V and J are TRBV6-1 and TRBJ1-5, with TRBD1 as a possible D gene (5 bases). Germline values: CDR1 MNHNS, CDR2 SASEGT. The CDR3 has 14 residues. The germline V and J ends were trimmed by 6 bases and 7 bases, with 16 bases remaining between them. CDR3 amino acids: CASRKLGASQPQHF. The CDR3 DNA follows: TGTGCCAGCAGGAAGCTCGGGGCAAGCCAGCCCCAGCATTTT.

V gene TRBV6-8 combines with J gene TRBJ1-2; D not resolved. Germline V gene data show CDR1 as MNHGY and CDR2 as SAAAGT. The CDR3 totals 15 residues. V lost 6 bases and J lost 2, with 16 bases in between. The CDR3 here is CASRRRGEANYGYTF. DNA of the CDR3: TGTGCCAGCAGGAGGCGGGGAGAAGCCAACTATGGCTACACCTTC.

The V gene is TRBV7-4, the J gene TRBJ1-2; 7 bases match TRBD1. With 1 base clipped from V and 2 bases from J, the junction kept 1 base outside the gene matches. The CDR3 contains 14 residues. Germline values: CDR1 SGHVT, CDR2 SQSDAQ. CDR3: CASSLETGNYGYTF. The DNA of the CDR3 is TGTGCCAGCAGCTTAGAGACAGGGAACTATGGCTACACCTTC.